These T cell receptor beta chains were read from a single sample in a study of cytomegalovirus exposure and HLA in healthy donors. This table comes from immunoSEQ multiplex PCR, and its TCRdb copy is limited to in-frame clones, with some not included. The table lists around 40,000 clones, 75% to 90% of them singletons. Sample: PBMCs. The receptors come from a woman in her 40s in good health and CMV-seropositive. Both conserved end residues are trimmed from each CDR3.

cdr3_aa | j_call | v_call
SVEYREGRQTQY | TRBJ2-5 | TRBV29-1
ASFRERATNEKLF | TRBJ1-4 | TRBV18
ASSPGTLNTEAF | TRBJ1-1 | TRBV18
ASSLGRGTDVYTEAF | TRBJ1-1 | TRBV5-6
ASSGSSGMAYNEQF | TRBJ2-1 | TRBV9
AVRTSVAQETQY | TRBJ2-5 | TRBV6-1
ASSPGTSGWDRDTQY | TRBJ2-3 | TRBV28
ASSSQQGQPQH | TRBJ1-5 | TRBV7-3
ASSEQGAHYEQY | TRBJ2-7 | TRBV2
ASLEGSNTEAF | TRBJ1-1 | TRBV6-5
ASSQDELSSYNEQF | TRBJ2-1 | TRBV4-2
ASSQRPGFNQPQH | TRBJ1-5 | TRBV18
ASSIAGTELWGYT | TRBJ1-2 | TRBV5-5
ASSTTGSEETQY | TRBJ2-5 | TRBV5-6
ASRYQTGGLHEQY | TRBJ2-7 | TRBV19
AGIGPNGLEQF | TRBJ2-1 | TRBV7-9
ASSQQLVSDEQY | TRBJ2-7 | TRBV27
SVKPTGVRSEAF | TRBJ1-1 | TRBV29-1
ASSLMADTEAF | TRBJ1-1 | TRBV7-6
ASSLGQGGTNEKLF | TRBJ1-4 | TRBV5-8
ASSIRGTSGRNEQF | TRBJ2-1 | TRBV19
ASSSGTALSYEQY | TRBJ2-7 | TRBV11-2
ASSLGTVLGEQY | TRBJ2-7 | TRBV7-8
ASRDRNTEAF | TRBJ1-1 | TRBV19
ASTGGAQYEQY | TRBJ2-7 | TRBV28
ASSFAGYEKLF | TRBJ1-4 | TRBV28
ASSFGDRNTGELF | TRBJ2-2 | TRBV7-9
ARGDSANYGYT | TRBJ1-2 | TRBV2
ASSLLAGAFSEQF | TRBJ2-1 | TRBV5-1